This note documents a single TCR beta chain sequence. This sample stems from a study of shared clonotypes between healthy human individuals. TCRdb's copy holds only in-frame clones and misses some; the assay was immunoSEQ multiplex PCR. The repertoire has roughly 1,500,000 clones, 95% to 99% of them found once; the top ten carry less than 0.55%. The CDR3 consists of 13 residues. Between the trimmed V and J ends, which lost 1 base and 6 bases, there was a span of 7 bases. CDR1 SGHDT and CDR2 YYEEEE come from the germline V gene. Sequencing was carried out using naive CD4+ T cells sorted from blood. As for subset: CD45RA+ positively selected. The TCR comes from a man between 25 and 39 years old in good health. J is TRBJ2-2 and V is TRBV5-6, with unresolved D. The CDR3 DNA follows: TGTGCCAGCAGCTTGTTGACGGCCGGGGAGCTGTTTTTT. Its translation is CASSLLTAGELFF.